The rows below give T cell receptor beta chains drawn from one sample of a study of blood T cell repertoires in COVID-19. Clones were sequenced by immunoSEQ multiplex PCR, and TCRdb holds only the in-frame ones, with some missing. The repertoire holds about 150,000 clones, with 75% to 85% as singletons. Input material: peripheral blood. The origin of the receptors is a woman in her sixties or seventies with COVID-19, enrolled during active disease. The CDR3 runs from the conserved cysteine through the conserved F or W. D genes are given only for firm matches. A row's size may be missing; if present it is once, few, many or a size class.

few	TRBJ1-1	-	14	TRBV7-9	CASSFGAMNTEAFF	TGTGCCAGCAGCTTCGGAGCAATGAACACTGAAGCTTTCTTT
few	TRBJ2-5	-	12	TRBV30	CAWSGLGETQYF	TGTGCCTGGAGCGGCCTAGGTGAGACCCAGTACTTC
-	TRBJ2-7	-	10	TRBV10-2	CASGLYEQYF	TGCGCCAGCGGACTCTACGAGCAGTACTTC
-	TRBJ2-7	TRBD2	13	TRBV7-3	CASSLLAGAEQYF	TGTGCCAGCAGCTTATTAGCGGGGGCCGAGCAGTACTTC
-	TRBJ2-3	TRBD1	15	TRBV7-3	CASSLLTGVTDTQYF	TGTGCCAGCAGCTTACTTACAGGGGTCACAGATACGCAGTATTTT
few	TRBJ2-1	-	12	TRBV28	CASSLNAGEQFF	TGTGCCAGCAGTTTGAATGCAGGGGAGCAGTTCTTC
once	TRBJ1-2	-	14	TRBV7-3	CASSPTARDYGYTF	TGTGCCAGCAGCCCGACAGCTCGAGACTATGGCTACACCTTC
-	TRBJ2-1	TRBD1	15	TRBV6-2/TRBV6-3	CASSRQGLAYNEQFF	TGTGCCAGCAGTCGACAGGGCCTTGCCTACAATGAGCAGTTCTTC
few	TRBJ2-2	-	15	TRBV6-2/TRBV6-3	CASSYDRKNTGELFF	TGTGCCAGCAGTTACGACAGGAAGAACACCGGGGAGCTGTTTTTT
-	TRBJ1-6	-	15	TRBV19	CASSREGLNNSPLHF	TGTGCCAGTAGTAGAGAGGGACTGAATAATTCACCCCTCCACTTT
-	TRBJ2-2	-	16	TRBV5-1	CASSASGTRNTGELFF	TGCGCCAGCAGTGCCTCCGGGACAAGGAACACCGGGGAGCTGTTTTTT
-	TRBJ2-7	TRBD1	16	TRBV6-2/TRBV6-3	CASSPHSGTGRYEQYF	TGTGCCAGCAGCCCTCACTCCGGGACAGGGAGGTACGAGCAGTACTTC
few	TRBJ1-6	TRBD1	14	TRBV7-9	CASSLGTGDSPLHF	TGTGCCAGCAGCTTAGGGACAGGGGATTCACCCCTCCACTTT
-	TRBJ2-7	-	16	TRBV13	CASSSDLRDNSYEQYF	TGTGCCAGCAGCTCGGACCTCCGGGACAACTCCTACGAGCAGTACTTC
-	TRBJ2-3	-	12	TRBV6-5	CASAMARGTQYF	TGTGCCAGCGCCATGGCCAGAGGTACGCAGTATTTT
-	TRBJ1-1	-	15	TRBV7-2	CASSLDPGLNTEAFF	TGTGCCAGCAGCTTAGATCCAGGCTTGAACACTGAAGCTTTCTTT
-	TRBJ1-5	-	14	TRBV6-5	CASSQIDSGQPQHF	TGTGCCAGCAGCCAAATAGACTCTGGTCAGCCCCAGCATTTT
-	TRBJ2-2	-	13	TRBV4-1	CASSFLGGGELFF	TGCGCCAGCAGCTTCCTGGGGGGAGGGGAGCTGTTTTTT
once	TRBJ1-2	-	13	TRBV7-2	CASSTKVGRDYTF	TGTGCCAGCAGCACTAAGGTGGGGAGGGACTACACCTTC
-	TRBJ2-7	TRBD1	21	TRBV18	CASSLVFQPGQGIGNTYEQYF	TGTGCCAGCTCACTTGTCTTTCAGCCGGGACAGGGAATAGGTAATACCTACGAGCAGTACTTC
-	TRBJ1-4	-	15	TRBV6-1	CASSEGLGGNEKLFF	TGTGCCAGCAGTGAAGGATTAGGGGGTAATGAAAAACTGTTTTTT
-	TRBJ2-7	-	15	TRBV4-2	CASSQVGGGAYEQYF	TGTGCCAGCAGCCAAGTGGGGGGAGGAGCCTACGAGCAGTACTTC
-	TRBJ2-2	TRBD2	15	TRBV7-2	CASRGLAGGSGELFF	TGTGCCAGCAGAGGACTAGCGGGGGGGAGCGGGGAGCTGTTTTTT
few	TRBJ2-1	-	14	TRBV5-6	CASSHPIPENEQFF	TGTGCCAGCAGCCACCCCATACCCGAGAATGAGCAGTTCTTC
-	TRBJ2-5	TRBD1	18	TRBV5-4	CASSYPYGTGVEQETQYF	TGTGCCAGCAGCTACCCATATGGGACAGGGGTAGAGCAAGAGACCCAGTACTTC
-	TRBJ2-7	-	16	TRBV28	CASSFPRGRAPDEQYF	TGTGCCAGCAGTTTCCCCAGGGGTCGGGCGCCCGACGAGCAGTACTTC
-	TRBJ2-7	-	12	TRBV12-3/TRBV12-4	CASSLGSYEQYF	TGTGCCAGCAGTTTAGGCAGTTACGAGCAGTACTTC
-	TRBJ2-5	TRBD2	14	TRBV7-9	CASSLSGGPETQYF	TGTGCCAGCAGCCTTAGCGGGGGCCCAGAGACCCAGTACTTC
few	TRBJ2-7	TRBD1	15	TRBV5-1	CASSKMTGSTGEQYF	TGCGCCAGTTCCAAAATGACAGGGTCCACGGGGGAGCAGTACTTC
-	TRBJ1-5	-	14	TRBV28	CASRPPGLDQPQHF	TGTGCCAGCAGACCACCGGGACTTGATCAGCCCCAGCATTTT
few	TRBJ1-1	-	15	TRBV19	CASSANRERSTEAFF	TGTGCCAGTAGTGCAAACAGGGAAAGGAGCACTGAAGCTTTCTTT
-	TRBJ1-3	TRBD1	17	TRBV4-1	CASSQDVRGQPGNTIYF	TGCGCCAGCAGCCAAGATGTTAGGGGGCAGCCTGGAAACACCATATATTTT
-	TRBJ1-2	TRBD1	13	TRBV12-3/TRBV12-4	CASSMDRAYGYTF	TGTGCCAGCAGTATGGACAGGGCGTATGGCTACACCTTC
-	TRBJ2-1	-	12	TRBV5-1	CASTGQYNEQFF	TGCGCCAGCACAGGACAGTACAATGAGCAGTTCTTC
few	TRBJ1-2	-	15	TRBV7-2	CASSFRGSGGYGYTF	TGTGCCAGCAGCTTTCGGGGATCCGGCGGCTATGGCTACACCTTC
-	TRBJ2-5	-	13	TRBV4-3	CASSQEQRETQYF	TGCGCCAGCAGCCAAGAACAGAGAGAGACCCAGTACTTC